This T cell receptor beta chain was identified in a study of cytomegalovirus exposure and HLA in healthy donors. The CDR3 consists of 15 residues. The germline V and J ends were trimmed by 5 bases and 0 bases, with 12 bases remaining between them. The germline CDR1 and CDR2 sequences are MNHEY and SVGAGI. PCR used 60 Vbeta primers and 13 Jbeta primers. Sequencing used immunoSEQ multiplex PCR; TCRdb keeps in-frame clones, though not all of them. This table holds some 140,000 clones, about 74% found once. The sequence derives from a man in his forties or fifties in good health and CMV-seronegative. The chain recombines TRBV6-5 with TRBJ2-3, with TRBD1 as a possible D gene (6 bases). Sequencing was done on a sample of PBMCs. The CDR3 nucleotides read TGTGCCAGCAGTGGGGGCGGGCCTAGCACAGATACGCAGTATTTT. Residues: CASSGGGPSTDTQYF.